These T cell receptor beta chains were read from a single sample in a study of monozygotic twins with inflammatory bowel disease. TCRdb derives one entry per CDR3 protein from the 5' RACE reads, leaving out DNA. The record lists some 190,000 distinct CDR3 sequences, of which the ten most abundant hold 7.5% to 9.5%. The sequenced material came from blood. These receptors were obtained from a human donor with ulcerative colitis or Crohn's disease, or a healthy co-twin of an affected twin (not recorded which). Both conserved end residues are part of each CDR3. The order of the fields is J gene, V gene, CDR3 protein.

TRBJ2-1 | TRBV24-1 | CASQGGTLNEQFF
TRBJ1-4 | TRBV4-2 | CASSLPGGTEKLFF
TRBJ1-1 | TRBV18 | CASSPGTMNTEAFF
TRBJ1-1 | TRBV10-3 | CAISERQGNTEAFF
TRBJ2-3 | TRBV24-1 | CATSDLGGGDTQHF
TRBJ2-2 | TRBV6-5 | CASINTGSNTGELFF
TRBJ2-2 | TRBV5-4 | CASSPDRGYGGELFF
TRBJ2-7 | TRBV5-1 | CASRAHASGTSYEQYF
TRBJ1-1 | TRBV19 | CASKVVAGGNTEAFF
TRBJ1-1 | TRBV7-9 | CASSLVGGKNTEAFF
TRBJ2-3 | TRBV11-2 | CASSLEGPTLTQYF
TRBJ2-5 | TRBV6-2/TRBV6-3 | CASSYSILGIQETQYF
TRBJ2-7 | TRBV11-3 | CASSKAGATSYEQYF
TRBJ2-2 | TRBV5-5 | CASSLVRSQFANTGELFF
TRBJ2-1 | TRBV29-1 | CSVEETRHLNEQFF
TRBJ2-5 | TRBV4-3 | CASSHGTGGPYELETQYF
TRBJ2-7 | TRBV5-1 | CASSPGQTLREQYF
TRBJ1-1 | TRBV5-1 | CASSLDPVNTEAFF
TRBJ2-7 | TRBV7-2 | CASSLGHDSYEQYF
TRBJ1-5 | TRBV4-2 | CASSQDQQGAMPQHF
TRBJ2-7 | TRBV12-3/TRBV12-4 | CASTGQASSYEQYF
TRBJ1-2 | TRBV6-5 | CASSYSGPQGYTF
TRBJ2-2 | TRBV3-1 | CASSQEWQAGNTGELFF
TRBJ2-2 | TRBV15 | CATSRERGMVVTGELFF
TRBJ1-6 | TRBV11-2 | CASSLRDLSTSPLHF
TRBJ2-1 | TRBV20-1 | CSARKQGSGYNEQFF
TRBJ1-5 | TRBV12-3/TRBV12-4 | CASSLEVRGQPQHF
TRBJ1-5 | TRBV27 | CASGKVQPQHF
TRBJ2-2 | TRBV27 | CASCPGPNTGELFF
TRBJ1-4 | TRBV5-1 | CASSLSKGDRPNEKLFF
TRBJ1-1 | TRBV12-3/TRBV12-4 | CASSLSQDRTEAFF
TRBJ2-1 | TRBV5-6 | CASSSPRNSYNEQFF
TRBJ2-7 | TRBV20-1 | CSAPFLDRVGYEQYF
TRBJ1-1 | TRBV20-1 | CSARSPRRGAATEAFF
TRBJ2-1 | TRBV7-9 | CASSPQGGVYNEQFF
TRBJ1-2 | TRBV12-3/TRBV12-4 | CASSPTGAYGYTF
TRBJ1-5 | TRBV18 | CASSSTGQGETQPQHF
TRBJ2-1 | TRBV18 | CASSPRANYNEQFF
TRBJ1-2 | TRBV29-1 | CSVSDRGIDGYTF
TRBJ2-1 | TRBV29-1 | CSVPGLLAKDEQFF
TRBJ2-7 | TRBV20-1 | CSARAKGAYYEQYF
TRBJ2-3 | TRBV4-2 | CASSPRSGDTDTQYF
TRBJ2-1 | TRBV12-3/TRBV12-4 | CASGSWTSGFDEQFF
TRBJ1-1 | TRBV6-2/TRBV6-3 | CASSDSAEAFF
TRBJ2-3 | TRBV7-3 | CASSLGSVTDTQYF
TRBJ2-3 | TRBV6-1 | CASRTSGYLTDTQYF
TRBJ1-5 | TRBV12-3/TRBV12-4 | CASSGQGAGNQPQHF
TRBJ2-7 | TRBV2 | CASSGGIAGGDYEQYF